A selection of T cell receptor beta chains follows, all from one sample in a study of CD8 T cells in ankylosing spondylitis. A single record per CDR3 protein comes from TCRdb applying MiXCR to the 5' RACE reads. This sample has around 480,000 distinct CDR3 sequences, with roughly a sixth found just once. Sequences were obtained from blood, either unsorted or a sorted T cell fraction (not recorded which). These receptors were obtained from a male donor with ankylosing spondylitis. CDR3s include the opening cysteine and the closing phenylalanine or tryptophan. A D gene is named only where the DNA matches it firmly. Only some rows state a clone size, as once, few, many or a class for expanded clones.

abundance	d_gene	v_gene	j_gene	CDR3aa	CDR3nt
many	TRBD2	TRBV20-1	TRBJ2-7	CSAYGTTTYEQYF	TGCAGTGCCTATGGGACTACGACCTACGAGCAGTACTTC
.	TRBD1	TRBV19	TRBJ1-1	CASSNWTGVLLDTEAFF	TGTGCCAGTAGTAACTGGACAGGGGTTCTATTGGACACTGAAGCTTTCTTT
few	.	TRBV9	TRBJ2-3	CASQKGDTQYF	TGTGCCAGCCAGAAGGGGGATACGCAGTATTTT
many	TRBD1	TRBV7-2	TRBJ1-2	CASSPDRVSNYGYTF	TGTGCCAGCAGCCCGGACAGGGTATCAAACTATGGCTACACCTTC
many	.	TRBV12-3/TRBV12-4	TRBJ1-5	CASTLGVSSNQPQHF	TGTGCCAGCACCCTAGGGGTGTCAAGCAATCAGCCCCAGCATTTT
few	.	TRBV7-9	TRBJ2-1	CASSPLRGPAYNEQFF	TGTGCCAGCAGCCCCCTCCGGGGGCCCGCCTACAATGAGCAGTTCTTC
few	.	TRBV5-6	TRBJ2-1	CASTQYGNEQFF	TGTGCCAGCACCCAGTACGGCAATGAGCAGTTCTTC
.	.	TRBV5-1	TRBJ1-4	CASSGQPPAEKLFF	TGCGCCAGCTCGGGACAACCTCCGGCCGAAAAACTGTTTTTT
many	.	TRBV29-1	TRBJ1-3	CSVEGSSGNTIYF	TGCAGCGTTGAGGGGAGCTCTGGAAACACCATATATTTT
.	.	TRBV19	TRBJ1-6	CASSPPGRAISPLHF	TGTGCCAGTAGTCCCCCGGGACGGGCTATTTCACCCCTCCACTTT
many	TRBD1	TRBV12-3/TRBV12-4	TRBJ1-1	CATKSRGRVNTEAFF	TGTGCCACCAAGTCCAGGGGGCGGGTGAACACTGAAGCTTTCTTT
.	TRBD2	TRBV9	TRBJ2-1	CASTPTSGRANEQFF	TGTGCCAGCACCCCCACTAGCGGGAGGGCCAATGAGCAGTTCTTC
.	.	TRBV28	TRBJ2-6	CASRGSDSGANVLTF	TGTGCCAGCAGGGGATCGGACTCTGGGGCCAACGTCCTGACTTTC